What follows are 11 T cell receptor beta chains derived from one specimen sequenced in a study of CD8+CD57+ T cells in acquired aplastic anemia. Selection for sequencing was limited to patients who had shown CD8+CD57+ cell expansion by flow cytometry. According to the study, genomic DNA was the template for TCR beta VDJ and CDR3 profiling. TCRdb processed the reads anew with MiXCR; each CDR3 protein has one entry. This table has 150,000 to 200,000 distinct CDR3 sequences, less than 65% appearing once. Material for sequencing was sorted CD4+, CD8+, or CD8+CD57+ T cells (not recorded which) from PBMCs. Source of these receptors: a human donor with aplastic anemia.

This chain connects TRBV12-3 or TRBV12-4 to TRBJ1-1, with D perhaps TRBD1 (5 bases). The CDR3 is 16 residues long. Trimming shortened V by 6 bases and J by 4 bases, and 21 bases separated the two germline ends. CDR3 loop: CASRSRVEVLSTEAFF. The DNA of the CDR3 is TGTGCCAGCAGAAGCAGGGTGGAGGTTTTGAGCACTGAAGCTTTCTTT.

This clonotype was observed at least ten times. The V gene is TRBV25-1, the J gene TRBJ1-2; 7 bases are a match to TRBD1. CDR1 and CDR2 from the germline V gene are MGHDK and SYGVNS. The CDR3 contains 15 residues. The V segment lost 3 bases and the J segment 4 bases; nucleotides outside the gene matches: 8. The CDR3 protein is CASSDPRDRLYGYTF. The CDR3 DNA follows: TGTGCCAGCAGTGACCCCCGGGACAGACTCTATGGCTACACCTTC.

The CDR3: CASGYTKETQYF. The CDR3 DNA sequence: TGTGCCAGCGGCTACACAAAGGAGACCCAGTACTTC. The chain is built from TRBV6-6 and TRBJ2-5; D uncertain. V lost 8 bases and J lost 5, with 12 bases in between. This CDR3 has 12 residues. CDR1 and CDR2 from the germline V gene are MNHNY and SVGAGI (reference sequence).

The table lists this clonotype with a few counts. This may arise from a read error, as a much more abundant clone is one base away. The genes are TRBV2 and TRBJ1-5; D unclear. Germline-derived CDR1 and CDR2 are SNHLY and FYNNEI. The CDR3 totals 12 residues. CDR3 sequence reads: CASSGGNQPRHF. The CDR3, as DNA: TGTGCCAGCAGTGGGGGTAATCAGCCCCGGCATTTT.

The chain uses TRBV12-5 and TRBJ2-2; D is ambiguous. V gave up 7 bases and J gave up 5 bases, with 2 bases separating them. CDR1 is LGHNT, CDR2 FRNRAP, per germline. The CDR3 is made up of 10 amino acids. The CDR3 sequence: CASETGELFF. The CDR3 bases are TGTGCTAGTGAGACCGGGGAGCTGTTTTTT.

The chain carries TRBV6-6 and TRBJ1-2; D is possibly TRBD1 (5 bases). This CDR3 comprises 14 residues. Germline V gives CDR1 MNHNY, CDR2 SVGAGI (reference sequence). V shed 6 bases and J shed 6 bases, with 17 bases lying between them. The CDR3 DNA reads TGTGCCAGCAGAACTCCCGAAGGGGCGAATGGCTACACCTTC. Encoded protein: CASRTPEGANGYTF.

This clonotype was picked up a small number of times. CDR3 coding DNA: TGCAGTGCTAGGGAGACAGGGGGCGCCGGGCAGCCCCAGCATTTT. Residues: CSARETGGAGQPQHF. The V gene is TRBV20-1, the J gene TRBJ1-5, with 10 bases aligning to TRBD1. V shed 3 bases and J 7 bases; nucleotides not matched to a gene: 9. The CDR3 is made up of 15 amino acids. Germline V CDR1 and CDR2: DFQATT, SNEGSKA (reference sequence).

The chain links TRBV10-1 to TRBJ2-7; D gene unclear. Germline-derived CDR1 and CDR2 are WNHNN and SYGVQD (reference sequence). The CDR3 has 8 amino acids. With 11 bases removed from V and 4 bases from J, the gap between germline ends came to 3 bases. The CDR3 spells CAPYEQYF. The CDR3 region has the DNA TGCGCCCCTTACGAGCAGTACTTC.

The rearrangement joins TRBV7-9 to TRBJ2-1; maybe TRBD2 (5 bases). This CDR3 contains 18 residues. Per the germline V gene, CDR1 is SEHNR and CDR2 is FQNEAQ (reference sequence). V was cut by 5 bases and J by 1 base, with 21 bases left in between. The CDR3 region has the DNA TGTGCCAGCAGCCCCACACATAACGGACCGGGATCCTACAATGAGCAGTTCTTC. This translates into CASSPTHNGPGSYNEQFF.

This chain joins TRBV7-8 and TRBJ1-5; D is unclear. CDR3 length: 13 residues. Germline values: CDR1 SGHVS, CDR2 FQNEAQ. With 5 bases removed from V and 4 bases from J, the gap between germline ends came to 9 bases. CDR3 nucleotide sequence: TGTGCCAGCAGCCCAAGCGGAAATCAGCCCCAGCATTTT. It encodes CASSPSGNQPQHF. The full variable domain, completed using reference TRBV7-8 and TRBJ1-5, is GAGVSQSPRYKVAKRGQDVALRCDPISGHVSLFWYQQALGQGPEFLTYFQNEAQLDKSGLPSDRFFAERPEGSVSTLKIQRTQQEDSAVYLCASSPSGNQPQHFGDGTRLSIL.

The chain links TRBV5-5 to TRBJ1-2; D gene ambiguous. Trimming cost V 0 bases and J 4 bases, with 7 bases left between them. Germline values: CDR1 SGHKS, CDR2 YYEKEE (reference sequence). CDR3 length equals 13 residues. The CDR3 DNA sequence: TGTGCCAGCAGCTTGGCGGCGGGCTATGGCTACACCTTC. Translated: CASSLAAGYGYTF.